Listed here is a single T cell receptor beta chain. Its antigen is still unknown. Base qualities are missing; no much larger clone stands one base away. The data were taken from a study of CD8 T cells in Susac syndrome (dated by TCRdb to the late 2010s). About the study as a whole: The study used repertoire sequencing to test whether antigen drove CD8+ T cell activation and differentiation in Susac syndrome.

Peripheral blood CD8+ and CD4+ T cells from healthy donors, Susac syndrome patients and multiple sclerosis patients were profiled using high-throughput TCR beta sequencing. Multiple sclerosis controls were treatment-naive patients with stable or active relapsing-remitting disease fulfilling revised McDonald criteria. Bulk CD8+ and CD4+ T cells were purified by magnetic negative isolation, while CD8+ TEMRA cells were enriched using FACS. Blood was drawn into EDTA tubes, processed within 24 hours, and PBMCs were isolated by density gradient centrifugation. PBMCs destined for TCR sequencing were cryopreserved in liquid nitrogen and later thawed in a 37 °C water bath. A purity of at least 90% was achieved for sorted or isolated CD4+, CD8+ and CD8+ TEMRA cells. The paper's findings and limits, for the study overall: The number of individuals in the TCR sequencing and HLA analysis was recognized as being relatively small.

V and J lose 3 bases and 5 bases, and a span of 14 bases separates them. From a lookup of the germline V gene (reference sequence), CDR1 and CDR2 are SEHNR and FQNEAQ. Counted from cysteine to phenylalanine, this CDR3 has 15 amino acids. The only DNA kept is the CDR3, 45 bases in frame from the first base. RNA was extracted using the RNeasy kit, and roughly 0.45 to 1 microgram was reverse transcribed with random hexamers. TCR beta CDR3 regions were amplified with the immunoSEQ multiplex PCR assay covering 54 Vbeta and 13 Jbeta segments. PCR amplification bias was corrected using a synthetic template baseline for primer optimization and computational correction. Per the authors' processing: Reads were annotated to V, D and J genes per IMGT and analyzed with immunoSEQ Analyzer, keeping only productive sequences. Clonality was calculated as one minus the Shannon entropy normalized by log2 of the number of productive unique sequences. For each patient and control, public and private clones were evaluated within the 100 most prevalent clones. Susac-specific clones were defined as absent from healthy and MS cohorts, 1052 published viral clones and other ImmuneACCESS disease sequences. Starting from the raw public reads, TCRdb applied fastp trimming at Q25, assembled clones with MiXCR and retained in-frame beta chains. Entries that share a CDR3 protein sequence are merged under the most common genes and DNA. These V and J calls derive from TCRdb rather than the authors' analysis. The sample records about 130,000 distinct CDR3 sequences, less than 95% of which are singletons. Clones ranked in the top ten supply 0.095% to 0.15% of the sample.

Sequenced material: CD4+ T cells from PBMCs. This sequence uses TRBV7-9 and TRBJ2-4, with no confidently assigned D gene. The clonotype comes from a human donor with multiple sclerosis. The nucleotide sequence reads TGTGCCAGCAGCTTTGGAGCGAACCTCGAAAACATTCAGTACTTC. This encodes CASSFGANLENIQYF.